What follows are 20 T cell receptor beta chains derived from one specimen sequenced in a study of technical replicates of blood from a handful of donors. Assay: immunoSEQ multiplex PCR; the TCRdb copy retains only in-frame clones and omits some. This sample carries fewer than 100,000 clones, about 93% of them seen once, and the ten largest clones take 0.25% to 0.35%. Sequenced sample: T cells isolated from PBMCs. The receptor source for this set is a human donor in good health.

The chain joins TRBV9 to TRBJ1-4, with D tentatively TRBD1 (5 bases). V was cut by 4 bases and J by 6 bases, with 22 bases left in between. The germline CDR1 and CDR2 sequences are SGDLS and YYNGEE. The CDR3 has 17 amino acids. In DNA, the CDR3 is TGTGCCAGCAGCCCACAGGCGGTGGGGCCAGCGTATGAAAAACTGTTTTTT. Protein sequence: CASSPQAVGPAYEKLFF.

The gene calls are TRBV18 and TRBJ1-1; TRBD1 matches at 8 bases. Germline CDR1 and CDR2: KGHSH and LQKENI. V trimming: 4 bases; J trimming: 8 bases; junction bases outside the gene matches: 3. The CDR3 loop spans 12 amino acids. CDR3 in amino acids: CASSRRQGEAFF. CDR3 bases: TGTGCCAGCTCACGACGACAGGGGGAAGCTTTCTTT.

This clone appeared a single time. The sample holds other DNA sequences that translate to the same CDR3. The gene calls are TRBV5-1 and TRBJ2-5; D possibly corresponds to TRBD2 (5 bases). The CDR3 is 12 amino acids. With 0 bases removed from V and 5 bases from J, the gap between germline ends came to 5 bases. Germline V gene lookup returns CDR1 SGHRS and CDR2 YFSETQ. This CDR3 reads CASSLAGETQYF. In DNA, the CDR3 is TGCGCCAGCAGCTTGGCGGGGGAGACCCAGTACTTC.

The gene calls are TRBV10-2 and TRBJ2-2; TRBD2 aligns across 10 bases. The junction had 3 bases not matched to a gene; V was cut back by 6 bases and J by 2 bases. The germline gives CDR1 WSHSY, CDR2 SAAADI. The CDR3 extends over 15 amino acids. In nucleotides, the CDR3 is TGCGCCAGCAGGGTAGCGGGAGGTAACACCGGGGAGCTGTTTTTT. Protein: CASRVAGGNTGELFF.

DNA of the CDR3: TGTGCCAGCAGCTTATCCGGGACAGACCCCTACGAGCAGTACTTC. Its translation: CASSLSGTDPYEQYF. This sequence joins TRBV7-8 and TRBJ2-7, with 7 positions matching TRBD1. Looked up from germline, CDR1 is SGHVS and CDR2 is FQNEAQ. The CDR3 sequence is 15 residues long. V shed 2 bases, J shed 2 bases, and the junction held 6 bases outside the gene matches.

The chain links TRBV4-1 to TRBJ1-2; D is unclear. Germline CDR1 and CDR2: MGHRA and YSYEKL. V shed 0 bases and J shed 3 bases, with 11 bases lying between them. The CDR3 has 15 amino acids. This CDR3 is CASSQEVRGHYGYTF. For the CDR3, the DNA is TGCGCCAGCAGCCAAGAGGTGAGAGGCCACTATGGCTACACCTTC.

The chain is built from TRBV11-2 and TRBJ2-7, with D uncertain. The CDR3 contains 12 residues. The V gene's germline CDR1 is SGHAT and CDR2 FQNNGV. With 4 bases removed from V and 0 bases from J, the gap between germline ends came to 4 bases. CDR3: CASSSSSYEQYF. Written as DNA, the CDR3 is TGTGCCAGCAGCTCGAGCTCCTACGAGCAGTACTTC.

As DNA, the CDR3 is TGTGCCAGTAGTATAGGCCCATTCAGGCGGGGGGGCGTCAACAATGAGCAGTTCTTC. This sequence encodes CASSIGPFRRGGVNNEQFF. This chain connects TRBV19 to TRBJ2-1, with 9 bases fitting TRBD2. The CDR3 covers 19 residues. Germline CDR1 LNHDA, CDR2 SQIVND (reference sequence). V was clipped by 1 base and J by 5 bases; unmatched bases: 15.

In the case of this clone: The identical CDR3 is also encoded by other nucleotide sequences in the sample. The rearrangement links TRBV4-1 to TRBJ1-1; possible D gene TRBD1, 5 bases. With 3 bases removed from V and 2 bases from J, the gap between germline ends came to 13 bases. CDR1 is MGHRA, CDR2 YSYEKL, per germline. The CDR3 runs 15 residues. The CDR3 spells CASSQLQGGNTEAFF. The CDR3 coding sequence is TGCGCCAGCAGCCAGCTTCAGGGCGGTAACACTGAAGCTTTCTTT.

The chain carries TRBV2 and TRBJ1-1; D uncertain. CDR3 length: 13 amino acids. Between the trimmed V and J ends, which lost 7 bases and 1 base, there was a span of 10 bases. The V gene's germline CDR1 is SNHLY and CDR2 FYNNEI. CDR3 loop: CASTPNANTEAFF. CDR3 DNA sequence: TGTGCCAGCACCCCTAATGCGAACACTGAAGCTTTCTTT.

The chain recombines TRBV7-8 with TRBJ1-5; 9 nucleotides agree with TRBD1. The CDR3 consists of 16 residues. The V segment lost 4 bases and the J segment 6 bases; nucleotides outside the gene matches: 10. In germline, CDR1 is SGHVS, CDR2 FQNEAQ. CDR3 sequence (DNA): TGTGCCAGCAGCTACTCACAGGGGGCACGGGGTCAGCCCCAGCATTTT. Translation gives CASSYSQGARGQPQHF.

V usage is TRBV6-1 and J usage is TRBJ1-4; weak D call: TRBD1 (6 bases). V was pared by 3 bases and J by 8 bases, with 16 bases between. Per the germline V gene, CDR1 is MNHNS and CDR2 is SASEGT. This CDR3 region has 15 residues. In DNA, the CDR3 is TGTGCCAGCAGTGATAAGACAGGACGTTCCGAAAAACTGTTTTTT. It codes for CASSDKTGRSEKLFF.

The V and J genes are TRBV14 and TRBJ2-1; 9 bases are a match to TRBD1. Germline assignment: CDR1 SGHDN and CDR2 FVKESK. CDR3 length equals 13 residues. The V segment lost 6 bases and the J segment 7 bases; nucleotides outside the gene matches: 4. CDR3 bases: TGTGCCAGCAGGGACAGGGGCCTAAATGAGCAGTTCTTC. As protein: CASRDRGLNEQFF.

This chain uses TRBV30 with TRBJ1-2; possible D gene TRBD1, 5 bases. CDR1 and CDR2 (germline): GTSNPN, SVGIG (reference sequence). The V end lost 6 bases, the J end lost 7 bases, and 15 bases lay between the germline ends. This CDR3 region has 12 residues. CDR3 protein: CACDKRQGGYTF. The CDR3 coding sequence is TGTGCCTGCGACAAGCGTCAGGGTGGCTACACCTTC. Looking up the rest from reference TRBV30 and TRBJ1-2 gives the full variable domain: SQTIHQWPATLVQPVGSPLSLECTVEGTSNPNLYWYRQAAGRGLQLLFYSVGIGQISSEVPQNLSASRPQDRQFILSSKKLLLSDSGFYLCACDKRQGGYTFGSGTRLTVV.

This clone has only a few counts. V gene TRBV30 combines with J gene TRBJ1-4; D remains ambiguous. CDR1 is GTSNPN and CDR2 is SVGIG in the germline V gene (reference sequence). Trimming took 0 bases from V and 8 from J, leaving 10 bases between them. This CDR3 contains 13 residues. CDR3 in DNA: TGTGCCTGGAGTGTTGGCTGGTGGGAAAAACTGTTTTTT. It translates to CAWSVGWWEKLFF.

This rearrangement joins TRBV5-1 to TRBJ1-3; D unresolved. Trimming removed 3 bases at V and 4 bases at J, with 8 bases between. CDR1 is SGHRS, CDR2 YFSETQ, per germline. The CDR3 is 13 amino acids. CDR3 region: CASSSETGNTIYF. DNA for the CDR3: TGCGCCAGCAGCTCGGAGACCGGAAACACCATATATTTT. The complete variable domain, with remaining parts taken from reference TRBV5-1 and TRBJ1-3, reads KAGVTQTPRYLIKTRGQQVTLSCSPISGHRSVSWYQQTPGQGLQFLFEYFSETQRNKGNFPGRFSGRQFSNSRSEMNVSTLELGDSALYLCASSSETGNTIYFGEGSWLTVV.

The CDR3 DNA reads as TGTGCCAGCATATCCCCACTTCTGAACACTGAAGCTTTCTTT. Translation: CASISPLLNTEAFF. The chain recombines TRBV27 with TRBJ1-1; D uncertain. Trimming stripped 7 bases from V and 0 bases from J, with 12 bases between. Germline V gives CDR1 MNHEY, CDR2 SMNVEV (reference sequence). The length of the CDR3 is 14 residues.

The chain carries TRBV7-9 and TRBJ2-7, with D perhaps matching TRBD1 (6 bases). The CDR3 is 14 residues long. Germline V gene data show CDR1 as SEHNR and CDR2 as FQNEAQ (reference sequence). V gave up 5 bases and J gave up 0 bases, with 11 bases separating them. CDR3 bases: TGTGCCAGCAGCGTGGGACAAATCTCCTACGAGCAGTACTTC. This encodes CASSVGQISYEQYF.

This clone was detected once. The chain links TRBV23-1 to TRBJ2-1; 10 bases fit TRBD2. TRBV23-1 is assigned to the ORF class and has an uncertain function. V was clipped by 6 bases and J by 8 bases; unmatched bases: 7. The CDR3 has 14 residues. CDR3 region: CASSCGTSVHEQFF. The CDR3 DNA reads TGCGCCAGCAGCTGCGGGACTAGCGTCCATGAGCAGTTCTTC.

The J gene is TRBJ2-1, the V gene TRBV9; 7 bases map to TRBD1. V shed 6 bases and J 6 bases; nucleotides not matched to a gene: 6. The CDR3 runs to 13 residues. In germline, CDR1 is SGDLS, CDR2 YYNGEE. The CDR3 sequence: CASTQQGSNEQFF. The DNA for the CDR3 is TGTGCCAGCACCCAACAGGGGTCCAATGAGCAGTTCTTC.